The source of this T cell receptor beta chain is a study of blood T cell repertoires in COVID-19. The protocol was immunoSEQ multiplex PCR, while the TCRdb copy is restricted to in-frame clones and leaves out a portion. The table shows approximately 230,000 clones, with about nine tenths occurring only once. With 2 bases clipped from V and 4 bases from J, the junction kept 7 bases outside the gene matches. Germline V gene data show CDR1 as MNHEY and CDR2 as SVGEGT. The CDR3 length is 16 residues. The chain combines TRBV6-2 or TRBV6-3 with TRBJ2-3; 9 bases align to TRBD1. Sequencing was done on a sample of peripheral blood. This TCR was recovered from a woman aged 25 to 39 with COVID-19, enrolled during active disease. Here the CDR3 DNA reads TGTGCCAGCAGTTACCGGGACAGGGTGAGAGCAGATACGCAGTATTTT. It codes for CASSYRDRVRADTQYF.